The text below deals with one T cell receptor beta chain. The data were taken from a study of tumor and adjacent non-tumor tissue in lung cancer. V was shortened by 5 bases and J by 13 bases, with 23 bases between the two germline ends. The CDR3 is made up of 15 amino acids. Per germline, CDR1 SGHVS and CDR2 FQNEAQ. Three rounds of nested PCR, following a modified ARM-PCR protocol, produced the TCRbeta library. MiXCR was run by TCRdb on the multiplex PCR reads, yielding one entry per CDR3 protein. The sample holds more than 75,000 distinct CDR3 sequences; roughly 80% are singletons and the top ten take roughly 33%. The template was RNA from unsorted bulk tissue. Distant lung tissue was collected more than 3 cm away from the tumor edge.

The chain recombines TRBV7-8 with TRBJ2-2; D is perhaps TRBD1 or TRBD2 (5 bases each). The sequencing input was distant non-tumor lung tissue. The TCR was taken from a man in his 60s with small cell lung cancer. This CDR3 is CASSPGPRRTRVLFF. The DNA for the CDR3 is TGTGCCAGCAGCCCCGGGCCCCGGAGGACCAGGGTGCTGTTTTTT.